What follows are 15 T cell receptor beta chains derived from one specimen sequenced in a study of T cell repertoires in cytomegalovirus infection (dated by TCRdb to between 2018 and 2021). What this sample's treatment or condition label stands for: in vitro stimulation with specific CMV peptide epitopes to enrich CMV-specific T cells. Their antigen targets remain unknown. The data were produced on an Illumina HiSeq 1500. TCRdb passed the public sequencing reads through fastp at Q25 and MiXCR, retaining productive beta sequences. One record per CDR3 amino acid sequence lists the most common genes and DNA. The sample table lists approximately 730,000 distinct CDR3 sequences, roughly 30% of them with a count of one. Of the sample, 15% to 20% falls within the top ten clones. The sample was cultured PBMCs, taken from culture after CMV antigen stimulation. The source is a human donor in good health (CMV status not recorded). Some clones in this sample may be carry-over from other donors' samples.

This chain links TRBV4-1 with TRBJ1-2; TRBD1 aligns across 8 bases. V dropped 3 bases and J dropped 2; count of bases not matched to a gene: 2. The CDR3 is 14 amino acids. Germline V gives CDR1 MGHRA, CDR2 YSYEKL. The CDR3 coding sequence is TGCGCCAGCAGCCACTGGACAGGGAACTATGGCTACACCTTC. Protein product: CASSHWTGNYGYTF.

This clonotype was seen many times. This chain links TRBV7-2 with TRBJ2-5; 10 positions match TRBD2. CDR3 length: 14 amino acids. V was clipped by 5 bases and J by 2 bases; unmatched bases: 2. Looked up from germline, CDR1 is SGHTA and CDR2 is FQGNSA. The CDR3 spells CASSPSGSQETQYF. The CDR3 DNA reads TGTGCCAGCAGCCCTAGCGGGAGTCAAGAGACCCAGTACTTC.

The chain couples TRBV19 to TRBJ1-5; no clear D. The ends were cut back, 5 bases at V and 2 bases at J, with 10 bases in the middle. Per the germline V gene, CDR1 is LNHDA and CDR2 is SQIVND (reference sequence). The CDR3 runs to 14 residues. The CDR3 DNA reads TGTGCCAGTAGTGCCGATACTCGCAATCAGCCCCAGCATTTT. Translating gives CASSADTRNQPQHF.

The chain uses TRBV6-1 and TRBJ2-1; TRBD2 is a possible D gene (6 bases). Germline CDR1 is MNHNS and CDR2 is SASEGT. Trimming took off 7 bases at V and 7 bases at J, with 11 bases between the two ends. The length of the CDR3 is 12 residues. This chain's CDR3 is CASTWGGNEQFF. CDR3 coding DNA: TGTGCCAGCACCTGGGGAGGAAATGAGCAGTTCTTC.

The gene calls are TRBV7-6 and TRBJ2-5; tentative D call: TRBD1 (8 bases). The CDR3 runs 13 residues. V gave up 7 bases and J gave up 5 bases, with 14 bases separating them. The germline V gene has CDR1 SGHVS and CDR2 FNYEAQ. CDR3 sequence (DNA): TGTGCCAGCACCACAGGGGGAGGGGAGACCCAGTACTTC. Translation gives CASTTGGGETQYF.

The chain links TRBV29-1 to TRBJ2-5, with 10 bases matching TRBD1. CDR1 is SQVTM and CDR2 is ANQGSEA in the germline V gene. After removal of 0 bases from V and 3 bases from J, the junction contained 7 bases not matched to a gene. The CDR3 length is 16 residues. CDR3 residues: CSVEDFWGQGKETQYF. Written as DNA, the CDR3 is TGCAGCGTTGAAGATTTTTGGGGACAGGGGAAAGAGACCCAGTACTTC. The full variable domain, in which reference TRBV29-1 and TRBJ2-5 provide the parts outside the CDR3, is SAVISQKPSRDICQRGTSLTIQCQVDSQVTMMFWYRQQPGQSLTLIATANQGSEATYESGFVIDKFPISRPNLTFSTLTVSNMSPEDSSIYLCSVEDFWGQGKETQYFGPGTRLLVL.

This clonotype was observed a few times. The gene calls are TRBV7-6 and TRBJ2-7; TRBD1 aligns across 8 bases. The J segment lost 3 bases and the V segment lost 3 bases, leaving 7 bases of the junction unmatched. Germline V gives CDR1 SGHVS, CDR2 FNYEAQ. The length of the CDR3 is 15 residues. CDR3 bases: TGTGCCAGCAGCTTGGTGGGACAGGCCCTCTACGAGCAGTACTTC. Translating it yields CASSLVGQALYEQYF.

The chain carries TRBV7-2 and TRBJ2-5; tentatively, D is TRBD1 (6 bases). This CDR3 has 14 residues. Germline CDR1 SGHTA, CDR2 FQGNSA. V gave up 5 bases and J gave up 2 bases, with 12 bases separating them. CDR3 protein: CASSPRDKQETQYF. CDR3 nucleotides: TGTGCCAGCAGCCCCCGGGACAAACAAGAGACCCAGTACTTC.

This clonotype was detected ten times or more. V and J are TRBV7-8 and TRBJ2-1; D not certain. This CDR3 is 13 amino acids long. The V end was cut by 1 base, the J end by 9 bases, with 10 bases between. The V gene's germline CDR1 is SGHVS and CDR2 FQNEAQ. Here the CDR3 reads CASSLDTGFEQFF. As DNA, the CDR3 is TGTGCCAGCAGCTTAGATACGGGTTTTGAGCAGTTCTTC.

This chain uses TRBV12-3 or TRBV12-4 with TRBJ1-6; the match to TRBD1 covers 10 bases. V was clipped by 10 bases and J by 1 base; unmatched bases: 7. The CDR3 covers 16 residues. The CDR3 protein is CATRQGALSYNSPLHF. The CDR3 region has the DNA TGTGCCACCAGACAGGGGGCGTTGTCCTATAATTCACCCCTCCACTTT.

The V call is TRBV11-2, the J call TRBJ2-1; TRBD2 might be the D (5 bases). V was shortened by 5 bases and J by 6 bases, with 20 bases between the two germline ends. The CDR3 extends over 16 amino acids. From germline, CDR1 is SGHAT and CDR2 FQNNGV. This CDR3 is CASSPHSEEAGNEQFF. DNA for the CDR3: TGTGCCAGCAGCCCCCATAGCGAGGAGGCTGGCAATGAGCAGTTCTTC.

This clonotype was seen many times. This sequence joins TRBV7-8 and TRBJ2-1; TRBD2 might be the D (5 bases). The CDR3 is made up of 16 amino acids. The germline V gene encodes CDR1 SGHVS and CDR2 FQNEAQ. V lost 0 bases, J lost 6 bases, and 15 bases lay in between. CDR3 DNA sequence: TGTGCCAGCAGCTTAGCGTCGGGGTTTCGGGGCAATGAGCAGTTCTTC. Translated, it gives CASSLASGFRGNEQFF. Variable domain in full (rest from reference TRBV7-8 and TRBJ2-1): GAGVSQSPRYKVAKRGQDVALRCDPISGHVSLFWYQQALGQGPEFLTYFQNEAQLDKSGLPSDRFFAERPEGSVSTLKIQRTQQEDSAVYLCASSLASGFRGNEQFFGPGTRLTVL.

This chain uses TRBV29-1 with TRBJ2-5; D might be TRBD1 (6 bases). Germline lookup yields CDR1 SQVTM and CDR2 ANQGSEA. The CDR3 runs to 12 residues. Trimming pared 6 bases from V and 5 bases from J, leaving 13 bases between. CDR3 residues: CSVNQGLETQYF. The CDR3 nucleotides are TGCAGCGTCAACCAGGGGTTGGAGACCCAGTACTTC.

In this sample, this clonotype turned up a few times. The chain recombines TRBV6-1 with TRBJ2-5, with 9 bases matching TRBD1. The CDR3 has 15 residues. Germline loops: CDR1 MNHNS, CDR2 SASEGT. The V gene end was trimmed by 6 bases and the J gene end by 2 bases; junction bases not matched to a gene: 7. The CDR3 DNA is TGTGCCAGCAGGGACAGGGGAAGGTCACAAGAGACCCAGTACTTC. Encoded protein: CASRDRGRSQETQYF.

This clonotype appeared a few times. The genes are TRBV4-1 and TRBJ2-1; 8 bases agree with TRBD1. This CDR3 region has 14 residues. V lost 3 bases and J lost 5; bases outside the gene matches: 3. Germline V gene lookup returns CDR1 MGHRA and CDR2 YSYEKL. The CDR3 region is CASSQGQDHNEQFF. CDR3 nucleotide sequence: TGCGCCAGCAGCCAGGGACAGGACCACAATGAGCAGTTCTTC.